The clone carrying this T cell receptor beta chain was found many times. This CDR3 spans 19 amino acids. Germline CDR1 reads SEHNR; CDR2 reads FQNEAQ (reference sequence). V dropped 7 bases and J dropped 0 bases, with 25 bases sitting between them. CDR3 regions were amplified by Arm-PCR using iRepertoire HTBI primers to build TCR beta libraries. Each CDR3 protein is one row after TCRdb ran MiXCR on the multiplex PCR reads. The table lists about 460,000 distinct CDR3 sequences, 14% of them singletons. The source of the sample is a study of regulatory T cells in long-lasting Graves disease. Time point defined: newly diagnosed GD, antithyroid drugs for less than 3 months. RNA extracted from PBMCs served as the sequencing template. These data are also associated with another study on T cells in Graves' hyperthyroidism and ophthalmopathy.

The J gene is TRBJ2-1, the V gene TRBV7-9; D is perhaps TRBD2 (5 bases). This material consisted of peripheral blood mononuclear cells (PBMCs), taken at new diagnosis, from a patient treated with antithyroid drugs. This TCR derives from a woman aged 45-59 years with Graves disease. In DNA form, the CDR3 reads TGTGCCAGCAACTACCTATCGTCGGTATCGACTATCTCCTACAATGAGCAGTTCTTC. Translated, it gives CASNYLSSVSTISYNEQFF. The variable domain in full, with the rest retrieved from reference TRBV7-9 and TRBJ2-1, is DTGVSQNPRHKITKRGQNVTFRCDPISEHNRLYWYRQTLGQGPEFLTYFQNEAQLEKSRLLSDRFSAERPKGSFSTLEIQRTEQGDSAMYLCASNYLSSVSTISYNEQFFGPGTRLTVL.